A selection of T cell receptor beta chains follows, all from one sample in a study of blood T cell repertoires in COVID-19. Sequencing was performed with immunoSEQ multiplex PCR; in TCRdb, only in-frame clones are kept and a portion is missing. The sample yields over 90,000 clones, roughly 81% seen once. Material: peripheral blood. Source of these receptors: a man of 80 years or more with COVID-19, enrolled during active disease. Both conserved end residues are part of each CDR3. The order of the fields is V gene, D gene, J gene, CDR3 protein. The D gene is left open where the match is weak.

TRBV6-1	NA	TRBJ2-2	CASRPGGGELFF
TRBV24-1	TRBD1	TRBJ2-2	CATSTDRGLSGELFF
TRBV6-5	TRBD1	TRBJ2-5	CASSPSGTEQETQYF
TRBV3-1/TRBV3-2	TRBD2	TRBJ2-7	CASSTSGRIFDEQYF
TRBV3-1/TRBV3-2	TRBD2	TRBJ2-3	CASSLLAGVADTQYF
TRBV28	TRBD1	TRBJ1-4	CASSNGQGIGKLFF
TRBV11-3	NA	TRBJ2-2	CASSLDGGAGELFF
TRBV9	TRBD1	TRBJ1-4	CASSTTGGGGEKLFF
TRBV7-6	NA	TRBJ1-2	CASSLGGGIRSPYGYTF
TRBV5-5	NA	TRBJ2-4	CASSVDRQNIQYF
TRBV7-2	TRBD1	TRBJ2-3	CASSWTGHSTDTQYF
TRBV7-2	NA	TRBJ2-1	CASTRNPGLAYYNEQFF
TRBV30	NA	TRBJ1-2	CAWDFGVYTF
TRBV5-1	TRBD2	TRBJ2-1	CASSLRTSGRREQFF
TRBV30	NA	TRBJ1-2	CAWSEDSEYGYTF
TRBV7-8	TRBD1	TRBJ2-1	CASSLGGTVVNNEQFF